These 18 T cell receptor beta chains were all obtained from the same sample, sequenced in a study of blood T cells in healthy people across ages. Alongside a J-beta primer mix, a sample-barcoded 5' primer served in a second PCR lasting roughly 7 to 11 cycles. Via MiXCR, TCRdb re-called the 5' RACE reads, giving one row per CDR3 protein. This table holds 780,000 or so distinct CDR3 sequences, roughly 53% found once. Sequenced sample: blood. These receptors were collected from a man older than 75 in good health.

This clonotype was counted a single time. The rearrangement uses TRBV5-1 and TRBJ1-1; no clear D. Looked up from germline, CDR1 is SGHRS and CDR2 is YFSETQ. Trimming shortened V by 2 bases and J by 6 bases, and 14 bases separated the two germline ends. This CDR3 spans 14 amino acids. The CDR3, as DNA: TGCGCCAGCAGCTTAGGGCACCTCTGGGCTGAAGCTTTCTTT. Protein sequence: CASSLGHLWAEAFF.

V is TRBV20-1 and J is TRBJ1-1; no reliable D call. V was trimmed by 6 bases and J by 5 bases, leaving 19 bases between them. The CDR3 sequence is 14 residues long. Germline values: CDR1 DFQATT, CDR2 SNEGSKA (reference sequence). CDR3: CSARRPGLRTEAFF. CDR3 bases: TGCAGTGCGAGAAGACCGGGCCTAAGGACTGAAGCTTTCTTT.

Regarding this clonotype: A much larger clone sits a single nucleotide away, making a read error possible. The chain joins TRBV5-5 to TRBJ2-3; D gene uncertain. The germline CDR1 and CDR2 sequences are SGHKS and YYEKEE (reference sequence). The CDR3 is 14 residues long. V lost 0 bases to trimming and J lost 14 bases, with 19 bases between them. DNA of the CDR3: TGTGCCAGCAGCTTGGAGACAAGGAACAGATACGCGTATTTT. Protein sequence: CASSLETRNRYAYF.

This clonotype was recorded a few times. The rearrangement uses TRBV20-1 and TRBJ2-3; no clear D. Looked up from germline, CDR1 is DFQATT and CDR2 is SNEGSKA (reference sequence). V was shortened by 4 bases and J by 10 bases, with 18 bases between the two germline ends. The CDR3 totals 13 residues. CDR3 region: CSATVGVRSSQYF. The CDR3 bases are TGCAGTGCTACCGTCGGCGTCCGATCTTCGCAGTATTTT.

CDR3 coding DNA: TGTGCCAGCAGTTGGGGATCGCAGTACTTC. Amino acids: CASSWGSQYF. The chain joins TRBV27 to TRBJ2-7; D not certain. This CDR3 region has 10 residues. Germline assignment: CDR1 MNHEY and CDR2 SMNVEV (reference sequence). Trimming removed 4 bases at V and 9 bases at J, with 7 bases between.

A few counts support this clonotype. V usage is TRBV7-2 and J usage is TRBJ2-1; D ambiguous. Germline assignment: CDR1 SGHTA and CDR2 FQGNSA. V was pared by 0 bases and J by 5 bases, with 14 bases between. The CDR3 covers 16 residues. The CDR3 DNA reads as TGTGCCAGCAGCTTAGCCCCTTGGTTAAGGGACAATGAGCAGTTCTTC. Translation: CASSLAPWLRDNEQFF.

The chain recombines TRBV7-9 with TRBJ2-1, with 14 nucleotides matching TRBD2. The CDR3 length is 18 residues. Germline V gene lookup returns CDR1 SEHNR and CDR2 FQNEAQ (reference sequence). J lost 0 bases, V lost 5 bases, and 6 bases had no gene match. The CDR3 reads CASSPTSGRASSYNEQFF. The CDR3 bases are TGTGCCAGCAGCCCGACTAGCGGGAGGGCAAGCTCCTACAATGAGCAGTTCTTC.

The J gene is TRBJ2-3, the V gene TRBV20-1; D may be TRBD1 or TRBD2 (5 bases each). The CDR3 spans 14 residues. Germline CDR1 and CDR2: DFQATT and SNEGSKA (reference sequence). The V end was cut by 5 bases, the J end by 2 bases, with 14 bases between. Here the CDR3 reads CSAWDGLHTDTQYF. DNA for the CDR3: TGCAGTGCTTGGGACGGATTACACACAGATACGCAGTATTTT.

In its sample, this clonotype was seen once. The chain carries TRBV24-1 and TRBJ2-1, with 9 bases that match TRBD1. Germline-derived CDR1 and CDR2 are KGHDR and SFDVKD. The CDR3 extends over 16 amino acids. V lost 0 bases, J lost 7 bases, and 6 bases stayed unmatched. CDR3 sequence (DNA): TGTGCCACCAGTGATTTGGGACAGGGGTTGGTGAATGAGCAGTTCTTC. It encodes CATSDLGQGLVNEQFF.

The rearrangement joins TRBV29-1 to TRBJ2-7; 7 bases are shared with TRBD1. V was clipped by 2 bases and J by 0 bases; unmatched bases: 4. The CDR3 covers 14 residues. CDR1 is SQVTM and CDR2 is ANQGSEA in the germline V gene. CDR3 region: CSVERTGVSYEQYF. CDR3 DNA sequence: TGCAGCGTTGAAAGGACAGGTGTCTCCTACGAGCAGTACTTC.

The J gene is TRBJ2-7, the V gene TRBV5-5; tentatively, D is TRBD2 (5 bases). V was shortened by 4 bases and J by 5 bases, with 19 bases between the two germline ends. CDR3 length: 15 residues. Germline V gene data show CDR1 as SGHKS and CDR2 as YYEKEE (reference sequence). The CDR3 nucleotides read TGTGCCAGCAGCATTGGGGTCCGGGGTTTGGACGAGCAGTACTTC. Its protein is CASSIGVRGLDEQYF.

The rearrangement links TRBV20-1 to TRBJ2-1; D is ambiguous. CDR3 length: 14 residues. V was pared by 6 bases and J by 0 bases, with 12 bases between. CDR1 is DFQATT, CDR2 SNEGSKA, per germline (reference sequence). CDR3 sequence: CSATGHVSYNEQFF. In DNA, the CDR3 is TGCAGTGCCACGGGCCACGTCTCCTACAATGAGCAGTTCTTC.

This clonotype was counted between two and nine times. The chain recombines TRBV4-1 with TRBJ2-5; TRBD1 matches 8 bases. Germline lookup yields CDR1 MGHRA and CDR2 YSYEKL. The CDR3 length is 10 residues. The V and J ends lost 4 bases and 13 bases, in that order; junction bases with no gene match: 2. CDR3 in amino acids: CASSLGQGYF. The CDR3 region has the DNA TGCGCCAGCAGCCTCGGACAGGGGTACTTC.

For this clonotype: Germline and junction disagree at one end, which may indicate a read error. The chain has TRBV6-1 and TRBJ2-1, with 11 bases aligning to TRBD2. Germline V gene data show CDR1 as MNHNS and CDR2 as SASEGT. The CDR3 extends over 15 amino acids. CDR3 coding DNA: TGTGCCAGCAGTGGGGGACTAGCGGTGGACAATGGGCAGTTCTTC. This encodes CASSGGLAVDNGQFF.

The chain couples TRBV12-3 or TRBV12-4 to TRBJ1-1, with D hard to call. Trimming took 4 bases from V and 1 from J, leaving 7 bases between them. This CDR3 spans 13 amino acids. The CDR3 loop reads CASSCKENTEAFF. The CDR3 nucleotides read TGTGCCAGCAGTTGTAAGGAGAACACTGAAGCTTTCTTT.

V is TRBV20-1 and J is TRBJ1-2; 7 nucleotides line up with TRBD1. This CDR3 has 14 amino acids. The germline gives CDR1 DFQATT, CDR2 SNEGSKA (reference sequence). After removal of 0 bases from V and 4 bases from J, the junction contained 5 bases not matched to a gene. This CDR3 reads CSARDKGAGYGYTF. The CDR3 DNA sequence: TGCAGTGCTAGAGATAAGGGGGCGGGCTATGGCTACACCTTC.

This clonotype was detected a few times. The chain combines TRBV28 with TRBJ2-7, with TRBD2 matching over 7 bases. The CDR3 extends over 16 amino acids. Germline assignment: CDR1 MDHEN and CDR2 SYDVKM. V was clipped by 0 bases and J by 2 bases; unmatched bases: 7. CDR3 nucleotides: TGTGCCAGCAGTTTATGGACTAGCTTGGGGGCCTACGAGCAGTACTTC. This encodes CASSLWTSLGAYEQYF.

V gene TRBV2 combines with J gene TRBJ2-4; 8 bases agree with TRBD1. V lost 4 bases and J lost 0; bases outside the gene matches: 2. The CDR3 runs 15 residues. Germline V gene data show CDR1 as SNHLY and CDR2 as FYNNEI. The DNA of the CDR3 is TGTGCCAGCAGTGGGGACAGGCTAGCCAAAAACATTCAGTACTTC. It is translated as CASSGDRLAKNIQYF.